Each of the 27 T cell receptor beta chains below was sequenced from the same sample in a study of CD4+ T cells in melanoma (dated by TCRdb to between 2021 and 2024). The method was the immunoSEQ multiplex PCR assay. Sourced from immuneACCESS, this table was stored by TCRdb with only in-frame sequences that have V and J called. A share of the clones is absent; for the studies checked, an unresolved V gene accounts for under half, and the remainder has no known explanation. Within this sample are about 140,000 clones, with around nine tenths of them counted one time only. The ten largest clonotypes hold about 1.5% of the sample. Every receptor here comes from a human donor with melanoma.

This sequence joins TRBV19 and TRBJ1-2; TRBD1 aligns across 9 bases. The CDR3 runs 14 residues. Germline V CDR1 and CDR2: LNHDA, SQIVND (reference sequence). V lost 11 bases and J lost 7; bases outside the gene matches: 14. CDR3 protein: CASKYPGQGRGYTF. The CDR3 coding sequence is TGTGCCTCGAAGTACCCGGGACAGGGCCGTGGCTACACCTTC.

The CDR3 is CASSLPLLANTGELFF. The CDR3 DNA is TGCGCCAGCAGCTTGCCCCTACTCGCGAACACCGGGGAGCTGTTTTTT. The chain couples TRBV5-1 to TRBJ2-2; D is undetermined. The V gene's germline CDR1 is SGHRS and CDR2 YFSETQ. The CDR3 runs to 16 residues. Trimming left V 1 base short and J 0 bases short, with 10 bases between.

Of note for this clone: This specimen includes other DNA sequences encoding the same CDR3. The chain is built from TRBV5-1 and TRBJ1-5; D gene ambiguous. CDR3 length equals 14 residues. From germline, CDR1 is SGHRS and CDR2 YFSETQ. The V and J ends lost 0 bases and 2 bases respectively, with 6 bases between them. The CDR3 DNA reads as TGCGCCAGCAGCTTGGGGGGAGGCAATCAGCCCCAGCATTTT. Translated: CASSLGGGNQPQHF.

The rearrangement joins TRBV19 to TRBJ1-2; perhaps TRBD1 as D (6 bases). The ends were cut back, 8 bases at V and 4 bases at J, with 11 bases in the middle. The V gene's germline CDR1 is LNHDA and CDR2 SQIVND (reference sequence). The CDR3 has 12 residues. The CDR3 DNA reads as TGTGCCAGTGGTCGGACAGCCTATGGCTACACCTTC. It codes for CASGRTAYGYTF.

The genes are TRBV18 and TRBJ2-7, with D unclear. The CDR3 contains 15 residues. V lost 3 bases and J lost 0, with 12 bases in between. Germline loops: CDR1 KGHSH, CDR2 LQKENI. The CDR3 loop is CASSPVTGSSYEQYF. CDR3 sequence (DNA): TGTGCCAGCTCACCCGTTACCGGTAGCTCCTACGAGCAGTACTTC.

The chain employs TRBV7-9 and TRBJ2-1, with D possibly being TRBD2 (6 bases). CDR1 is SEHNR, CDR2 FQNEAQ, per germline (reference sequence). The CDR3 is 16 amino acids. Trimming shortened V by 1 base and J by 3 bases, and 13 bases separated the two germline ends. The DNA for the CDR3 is TGTGCCAGCAGCTTAGACGGCGGGGCCATCTACAATGAGCAGTTCTTC. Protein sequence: CASSLDGGAIYNEQFF.

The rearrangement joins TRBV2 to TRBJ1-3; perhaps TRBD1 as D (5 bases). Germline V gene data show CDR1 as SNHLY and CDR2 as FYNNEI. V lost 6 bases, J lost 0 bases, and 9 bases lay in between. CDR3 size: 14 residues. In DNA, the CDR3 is TGTGCCAGCAGCCGGGGGTTCTCTGGAAACACCATATATTTT. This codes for CASSRGFSGNTIYF.

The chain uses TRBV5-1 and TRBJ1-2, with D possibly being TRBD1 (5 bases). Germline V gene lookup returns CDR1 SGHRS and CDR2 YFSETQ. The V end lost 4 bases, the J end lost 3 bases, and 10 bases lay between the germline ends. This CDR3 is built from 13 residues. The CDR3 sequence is CASSAGPYYGYTF. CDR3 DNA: TGCGCCAGCAGCGCGGGGCCTTACTATGGCTACACCTTC.

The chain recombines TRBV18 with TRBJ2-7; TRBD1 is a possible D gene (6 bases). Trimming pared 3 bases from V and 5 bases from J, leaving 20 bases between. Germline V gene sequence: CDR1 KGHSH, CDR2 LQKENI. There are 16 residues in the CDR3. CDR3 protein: CASSPRRAGTLHEQYF. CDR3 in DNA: TGTGCCAGCTCACCTCGACGAGCAGGGACACTCCACGAGCAGTACTTC.

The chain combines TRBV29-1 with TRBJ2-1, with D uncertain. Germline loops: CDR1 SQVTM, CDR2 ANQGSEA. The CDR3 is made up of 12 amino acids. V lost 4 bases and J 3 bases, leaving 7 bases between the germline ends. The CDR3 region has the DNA TGCAGCGTTGGGGCAGGCTACAATGAGCAGTTCTTC. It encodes CSVGAGYNEQFF.

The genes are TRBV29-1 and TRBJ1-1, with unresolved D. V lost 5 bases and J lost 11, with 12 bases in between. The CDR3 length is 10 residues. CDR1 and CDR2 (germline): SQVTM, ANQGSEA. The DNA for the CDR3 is TGCAGCGTTTGGGATCAGATGGCTTTCTTT. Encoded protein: CSVWDQMAFF. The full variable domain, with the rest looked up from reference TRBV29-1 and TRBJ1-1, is SAVISQKPSRDICQRGTSLTIQCQVDSQVTMMFWYRQQPGQSLTLIATANQGSEATYESGFVIDKFPISRPNLTFSTLTVSNMSPEDSSIYLCSVWDQMAFFGQGTRLTVV.

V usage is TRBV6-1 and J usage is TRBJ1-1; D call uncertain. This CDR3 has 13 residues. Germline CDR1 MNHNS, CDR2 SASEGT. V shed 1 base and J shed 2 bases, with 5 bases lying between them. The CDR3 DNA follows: TGTGCCAGCAGTGAAGGGGCCAACACTGAAGCTTTCTTT. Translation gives CASSEGANTEAFF.

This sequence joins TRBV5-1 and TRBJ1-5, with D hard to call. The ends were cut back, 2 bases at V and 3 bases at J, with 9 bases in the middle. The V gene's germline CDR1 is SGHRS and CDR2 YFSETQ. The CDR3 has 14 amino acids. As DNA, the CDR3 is TGCGCCAGCAGCTTAGAGGGATACAATCAGCCCCAGCATTTT. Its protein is CASSLEGYNQPQHF.

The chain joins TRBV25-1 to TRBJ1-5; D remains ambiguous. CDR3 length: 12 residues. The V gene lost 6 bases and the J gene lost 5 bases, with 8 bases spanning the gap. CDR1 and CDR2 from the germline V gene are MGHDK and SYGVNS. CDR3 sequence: CASRKEDQPQHF. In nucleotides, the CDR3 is TGTGCCAGCAGGAAGGAGGATCAGCCCCAGCATTTT. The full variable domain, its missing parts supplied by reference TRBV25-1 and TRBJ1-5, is EADIYQTPRYLVIGTGKKITLECSQTMGHDKMYWYQQDPGMELHLIHYSYGVNSTEKGDLSSESTVSRIRTEHFPLTLESARPSHTSQYLCASRKEDQPQHFGDGTRLSIL.

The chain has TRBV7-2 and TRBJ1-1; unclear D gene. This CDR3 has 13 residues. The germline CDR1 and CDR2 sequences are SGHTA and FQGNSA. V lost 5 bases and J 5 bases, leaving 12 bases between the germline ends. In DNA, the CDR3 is TGTGCCAGCAGCCGGAGGGCGCAGACTGAAGCTTTCTTT. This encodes CASSRRAQTEAFF.

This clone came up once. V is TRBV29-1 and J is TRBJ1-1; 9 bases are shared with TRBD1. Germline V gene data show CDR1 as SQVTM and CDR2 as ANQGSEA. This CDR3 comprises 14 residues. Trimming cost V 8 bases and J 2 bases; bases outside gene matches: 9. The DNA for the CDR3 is TGCAGCCTCGCAACAGGGGGCTCTAACACTGAAGCTTTCTTT. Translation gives CSLATGGSNTEAFF.

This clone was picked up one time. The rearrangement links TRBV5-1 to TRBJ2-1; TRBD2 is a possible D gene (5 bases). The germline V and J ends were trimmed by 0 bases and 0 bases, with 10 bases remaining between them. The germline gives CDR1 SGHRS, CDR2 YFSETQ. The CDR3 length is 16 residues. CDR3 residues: CASSLAGLSSYNEQFF. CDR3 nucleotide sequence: TGCGCCAGCAGCTTGGCTGGACTTAGCTCCTACAATGAGCAGTTCTTC. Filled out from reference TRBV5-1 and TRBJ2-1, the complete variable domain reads KAGVTQTPRYLIKTRGQQVTLSCSPISGHRSVSWYQQTPGQGLQFLFEYFSETQRNKGNFPGRFSGRQFSNSRSEMNVSTLELGDSALYLCASSLAGLSSYNEQFFGPGTRLTVL.

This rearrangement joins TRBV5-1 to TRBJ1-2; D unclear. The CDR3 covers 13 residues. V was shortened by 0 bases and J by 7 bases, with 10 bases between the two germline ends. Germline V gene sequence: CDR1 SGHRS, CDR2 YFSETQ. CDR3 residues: CASSLGGPGGYTF. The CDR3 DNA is TGCGCCAGCAGCTTGGGAGGGCCAGGTGGCTACACCTTC.

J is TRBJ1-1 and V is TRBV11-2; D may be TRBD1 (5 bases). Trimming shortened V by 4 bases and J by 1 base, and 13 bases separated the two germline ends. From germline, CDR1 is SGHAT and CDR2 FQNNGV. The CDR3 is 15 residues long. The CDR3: CASSSLGVANTEAFF. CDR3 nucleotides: TGTGCCAGCAGCTCCCTAGGGGTCGCGAACACTGAAGCTTTCTTT.

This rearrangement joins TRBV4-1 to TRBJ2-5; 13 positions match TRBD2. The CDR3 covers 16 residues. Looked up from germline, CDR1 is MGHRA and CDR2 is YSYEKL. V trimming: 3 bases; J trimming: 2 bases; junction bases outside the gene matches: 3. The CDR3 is CASSQGTSGEQETQYF. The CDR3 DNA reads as TGCGCCAGCAGCCAGGGGACTAGCGGGGAACAAGAGACCCAGTACTTC.

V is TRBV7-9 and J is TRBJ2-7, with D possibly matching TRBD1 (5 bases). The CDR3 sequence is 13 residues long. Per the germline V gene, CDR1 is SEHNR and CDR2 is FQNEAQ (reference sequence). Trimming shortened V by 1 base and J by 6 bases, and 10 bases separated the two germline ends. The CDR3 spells CASSLEGSGEQYF. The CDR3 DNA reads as TGTGCCAGCAGCTTAGAGGGGTCTGGCGAGCAGTACTTC.

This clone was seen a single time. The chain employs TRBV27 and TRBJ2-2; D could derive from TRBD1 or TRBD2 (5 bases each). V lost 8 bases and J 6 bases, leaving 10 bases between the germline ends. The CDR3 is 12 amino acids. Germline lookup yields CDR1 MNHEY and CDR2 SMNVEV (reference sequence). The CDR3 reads CASGGTPGELFF. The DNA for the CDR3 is TGTGCCAGCGGGGGTACCCCCGGGGAGCTGTTTTTT.

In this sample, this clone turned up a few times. The CDR3 protein is CASSPSEGPPGTEAFF. For the CDR3, the DNA is TGTGCCAGCTCACCCTCTGAAGGTCCCCCGGGCACTGAAGCTTTCTTT. The chain is built from TRBV18 and TRBJ1-1; D is uncertain. The CDR3 extends over 16 amino acids. The V gene lost 3 bases and the J gene lost 4 bases, with 18 bases spanning the gap. Germline values: CDR1 KGHSH, CDR2 LQKENI. Complete variable domain (other parts from reference TRBV18 and TRBJ1-1): NAGVMQNPRHLVRRRGQEARLRCSPMKGHSHVYWYRQLPEEGLKFMVYLQKENIIDESGMPKERFSAEFPKEGPSILRIQQVVRGDSAAYFCASSPSEGPPGTEAFFGQGTRLTVV.

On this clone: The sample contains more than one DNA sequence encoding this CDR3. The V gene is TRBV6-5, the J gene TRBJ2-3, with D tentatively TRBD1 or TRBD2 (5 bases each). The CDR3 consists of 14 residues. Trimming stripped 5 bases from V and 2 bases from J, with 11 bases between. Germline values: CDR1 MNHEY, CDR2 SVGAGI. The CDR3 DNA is TGTGCCAGCAGTCCCGGGGCCTACACAGATACGCAGTATTTT. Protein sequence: CASSPGAYTDTQYF.

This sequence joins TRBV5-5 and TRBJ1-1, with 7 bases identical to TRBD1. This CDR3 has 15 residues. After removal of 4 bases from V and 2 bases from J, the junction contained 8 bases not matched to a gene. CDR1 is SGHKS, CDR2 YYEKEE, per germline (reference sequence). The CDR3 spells CASSRTDRANTEAFF. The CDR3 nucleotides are TGTGCCAGCAGCCGAACTGACAGGGCTAACACTGAAGCTTTCTTT.

CDR3 sequence: CASTPRARPEQYF. The CDR3 DNA is TGTGCCAGCACCCCCAGGGCCAGACCCGAGCAGTACTTC. The chain combines TRBV2 with TRBJ2-7, with D possibly matching TRBD1 (5 bases). Germline CDR1 reads SNHLY; CDR2 reads FYNNEI. The CDR3 is made up of 13 amino acids. The ends were cut back, 7 bases at V and 6 bases at J, with 16 bases in the middle.

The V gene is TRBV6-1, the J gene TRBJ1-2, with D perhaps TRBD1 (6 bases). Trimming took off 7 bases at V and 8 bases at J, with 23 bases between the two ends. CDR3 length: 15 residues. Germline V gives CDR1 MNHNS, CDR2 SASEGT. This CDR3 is CASTVQETGKVGYTF. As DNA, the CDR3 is TGTGCCAGCACGGTGCAAGAGACAGGAAAAGTCGGCTACACCTTC.